This T cell receptor beta chain comes out of a study of CD8+CD57+ T cells in acquired aplastic anemia. Study-wide context: The study obtained an average of 3.2 ug of DNA from sorted CD4+ and CD8+ cells.

This clonotype was observed many times. Its antigen is unknown. The CDR3 has 17 residues. V gave up 2 bases and J gave up 4 bases; unmatched junction bases: 10. Germline CDR1 reads ENHRY; CDR2 reads SYGVKD. General study findings and limits: Researchers report that twenty-nine CD8+ CDR3 sequences appeared in both patients and controls. CD8+ Simpson's diversity in patients was not significantly different from that in controls.

Genomic DNA served as template for TCR beta VDJ and CDR3 profiling. TCRdb processed the reads anew with MiXCR; each CDR3 protein has one entry. This table has around 250,000 distinct CDR3 sequences, around three fifths appearing once. The V gene is TRBV10-3, the J gene TRBJ2-2, with 7 positions matching TRBD1. Sequencing used sorted CD4+, CD8+, or CD8+CD57+ T cells (not recorded which) from PBMCs. This TCR was sampled from a human donor with severe aplastic anemia or a healthy control (not recorded which). In DNA form, the CDR3 reads TGTGCCATCAGTGAGCCAACAGGGGTTCGGGGCACCGGGGAGCTGTTTTTT. Protein: CAISEPTGVRGTGELFF.